Listed here is a single T cell receptor beta chain. Its specificity is not known. The sample originates from a study of beta chain features in type 1 diabetes. CDR3 length: 13 residues. The V end was cut by 1 base, the J end by 2 bases, with 6 bases between. Germline lookup yields CDR1 SGHDN and CDR2 FVKESK. Expressed TCRB transcripts were sequenced, since all the RNA that had been isolated was reverse transcribed. Profiled with immunoSEQ multiplex PCR; TCRdb holds only in-frame clones, not every one. This table has about 350,000 clones, roughly a fifth appearing once. Cells sorted by CD45RO/CCR7/CD25/CD127/CD95/CD27 comprised CD4+ naive, central memory, regulatory and stem cell-like memory cells. Study results and limitations: HLA effects on TCRB rearrangement stayed unresolved here.

The chain is built from TRBV14 and TRBJ2-7; D is unclear. The sequencing input was naive CD4+ T cells from blood. The TCR originated in a woman between 18 and 29 years old in good health. The CDR3 region is CASSQASAYEQYF. The CDR3, as DNA: TGTGCCAGCAGCCAAGCGTCAGCCTACGAGCAGTACTTC. Using reference TRBV14 and TRBJ2-7 for the parts outside the CDR3, the full variable domain is EAGVTQFPSHSVIEKGQTVTLRCDPISGHDNLYWYRRVMGKEIKFLLHFVKESKQDESGMPNNRFLAERTGGTYSTLKVQPAELEDSGVYFCASSQASAYEQYFGPGTRLTVT.